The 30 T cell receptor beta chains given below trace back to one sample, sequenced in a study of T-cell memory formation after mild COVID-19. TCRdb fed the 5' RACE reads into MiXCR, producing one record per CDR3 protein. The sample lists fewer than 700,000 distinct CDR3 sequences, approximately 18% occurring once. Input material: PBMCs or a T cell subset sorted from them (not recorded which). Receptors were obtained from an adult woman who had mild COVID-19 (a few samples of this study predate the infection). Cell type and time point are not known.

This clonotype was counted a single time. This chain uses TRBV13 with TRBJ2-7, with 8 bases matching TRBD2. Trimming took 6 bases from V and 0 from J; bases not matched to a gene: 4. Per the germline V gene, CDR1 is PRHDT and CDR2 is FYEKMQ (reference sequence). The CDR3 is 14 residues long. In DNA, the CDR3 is TGTGCCAGCAGTCGCGGGAGGATCTCCTACGAGCAGTACTTC. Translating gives CASSRGRISYEQYF.

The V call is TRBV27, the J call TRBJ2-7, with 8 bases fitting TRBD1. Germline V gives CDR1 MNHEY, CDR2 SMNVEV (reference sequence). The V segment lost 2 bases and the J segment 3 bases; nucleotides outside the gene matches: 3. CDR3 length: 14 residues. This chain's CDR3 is CASSLRRGLYEQYF. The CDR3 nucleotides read TGTGCCAGCAGTTTACGCAGGGGGCTCTACGAGCAGTACTTC.

The CDR3, as DNA: TGTGCCAGCAGCTTGGGGGACAGGGAAGCCAAAAACATTCAGTACTTC. Translating gives CASSLGDREAKNIQYF. The chain joins TRBV5-5 to TRBJ2-4; the match to TRBD1 covers 9 bases. Looked up from germline, CDR1 is SGHKS and CDR2 is YYEKEE (reference sequence). The CDR3 contains 16 residues. With 0 bases clipped from V and 0 bases from J, the junction kept 1 base outside the gene matches.

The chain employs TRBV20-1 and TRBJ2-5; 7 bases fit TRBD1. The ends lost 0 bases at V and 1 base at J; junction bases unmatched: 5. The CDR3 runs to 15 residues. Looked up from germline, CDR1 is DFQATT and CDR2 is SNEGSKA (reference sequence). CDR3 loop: CSARDTGQSQETQYF. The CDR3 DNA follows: TGCAGTGCTAGAGATACGGGACAGAGCCAAGAGACCCAGTACTTC.

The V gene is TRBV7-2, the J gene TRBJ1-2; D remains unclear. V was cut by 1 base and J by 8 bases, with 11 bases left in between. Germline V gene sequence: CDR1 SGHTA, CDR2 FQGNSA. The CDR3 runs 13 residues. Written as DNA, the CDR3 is TGTGCCAGCAGCTTAGAGACCCGAATAGGCTACACCTTC. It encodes CASSLETRIGYTF.

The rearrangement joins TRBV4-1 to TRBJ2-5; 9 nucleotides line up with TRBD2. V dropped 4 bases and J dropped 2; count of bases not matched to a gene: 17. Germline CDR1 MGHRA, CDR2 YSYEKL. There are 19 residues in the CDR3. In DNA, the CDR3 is TGCGCCAGCAGCCTCACAAGACTAGCGGCCACCAAGGGGCAAGAGACCCAGTACTTC. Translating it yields CASSLTRLAATKGQETQYF.

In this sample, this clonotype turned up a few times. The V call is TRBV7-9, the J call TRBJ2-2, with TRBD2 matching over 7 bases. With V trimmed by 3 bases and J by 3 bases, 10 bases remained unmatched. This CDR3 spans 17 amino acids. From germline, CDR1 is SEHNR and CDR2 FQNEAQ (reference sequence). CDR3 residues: CASSFESGRADTGELFF. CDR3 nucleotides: TGTGCCAGCAGCTTTGAAAGTGGGAGGGCCGACACCGGGGAGCTGTTTTTT.

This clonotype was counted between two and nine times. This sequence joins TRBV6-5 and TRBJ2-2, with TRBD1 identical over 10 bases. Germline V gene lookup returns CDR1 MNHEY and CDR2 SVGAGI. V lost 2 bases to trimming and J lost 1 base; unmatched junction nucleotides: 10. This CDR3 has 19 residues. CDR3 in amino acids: CASSYRFAGTGVNTGELFF. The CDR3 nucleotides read TGTGCCAGCAGTTACCGATTCGCCGGGACAGGGGTGAACACCGGGGAGCTGTTTTTT.

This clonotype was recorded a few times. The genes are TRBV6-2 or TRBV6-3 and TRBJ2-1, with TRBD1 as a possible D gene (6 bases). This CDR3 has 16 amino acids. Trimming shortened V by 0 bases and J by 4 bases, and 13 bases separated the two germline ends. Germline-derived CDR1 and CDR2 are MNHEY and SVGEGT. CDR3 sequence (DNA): TGTGCCAGCAGTTACTCGACAGGAGTCGGGTACAATGAGCAGTTCTTC. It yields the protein CASSYSTGVGYNEQFF.

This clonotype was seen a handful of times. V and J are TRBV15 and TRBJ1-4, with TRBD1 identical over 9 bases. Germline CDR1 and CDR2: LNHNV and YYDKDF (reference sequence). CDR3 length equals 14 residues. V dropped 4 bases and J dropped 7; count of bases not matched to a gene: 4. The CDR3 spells CATSKGTGSEKLFF. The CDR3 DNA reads TGTGCCACCAGCAAGGGGACAGGGAGTGAAAAACTGTTTTTT.

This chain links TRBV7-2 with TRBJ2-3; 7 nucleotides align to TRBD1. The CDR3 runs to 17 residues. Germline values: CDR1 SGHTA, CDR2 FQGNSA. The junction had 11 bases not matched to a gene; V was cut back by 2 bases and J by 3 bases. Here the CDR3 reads CASSLHSGTVVTDTQYF. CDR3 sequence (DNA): TGTGCCAGCAGCTTACATTCTGGGACAGTGGTGACAGATACGCAGTATTTT.

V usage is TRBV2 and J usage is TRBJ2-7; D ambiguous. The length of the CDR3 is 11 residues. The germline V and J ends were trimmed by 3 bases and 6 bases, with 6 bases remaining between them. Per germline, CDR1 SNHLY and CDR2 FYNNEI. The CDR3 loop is CASSDHLEQYF. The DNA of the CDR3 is TGTGCCAGCAGTGATCACCTCGAGCAGTACTTC.

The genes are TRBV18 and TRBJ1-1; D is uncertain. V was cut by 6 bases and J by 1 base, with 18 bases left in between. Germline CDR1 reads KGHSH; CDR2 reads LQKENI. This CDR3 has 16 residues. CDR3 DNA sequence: TGTGCCAGCTCGCGCGAGGACTTTTGGTCGAACACTGAAGCTTTCTTT. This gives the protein CASSREDFWSNTEAFF.

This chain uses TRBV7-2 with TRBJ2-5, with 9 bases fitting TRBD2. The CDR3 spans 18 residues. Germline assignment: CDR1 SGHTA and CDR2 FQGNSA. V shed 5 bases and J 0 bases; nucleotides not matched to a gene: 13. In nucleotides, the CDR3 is TGTGCCAGCAGCCCGGGGGTACTAGCGGGTCGGTACCAAGAGACCCAGTACTTC. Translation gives CASSPGVLAGRYQETQYF.

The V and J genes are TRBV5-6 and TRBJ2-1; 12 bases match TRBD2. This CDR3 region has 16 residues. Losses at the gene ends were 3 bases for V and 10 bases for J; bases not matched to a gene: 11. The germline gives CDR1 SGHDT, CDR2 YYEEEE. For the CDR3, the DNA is TGTGCCAGCAGCTACCGACTGACTAGCGGGAGAGACGAGCAGTTCTTC. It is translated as CASSYRLTSGRDEQFF. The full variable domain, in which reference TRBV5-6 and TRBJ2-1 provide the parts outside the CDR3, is DAGVTQSPTHLIKTRGQQVTLRCSPKSGHDTVSWYQQALGQGPQFIFQYYEEEERQRGNFPDRFSGHQFPNYSSELNVNALLLGDSALYLCASSYRLTSGRDEQFFGPGTRLTVL.

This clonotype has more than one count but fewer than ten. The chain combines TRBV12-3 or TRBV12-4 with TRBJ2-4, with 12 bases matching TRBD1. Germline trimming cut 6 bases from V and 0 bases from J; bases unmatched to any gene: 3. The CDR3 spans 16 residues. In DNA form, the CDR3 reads TGTGCCAGCAGGCCGGGACAGGGGGCAGCCAAAAACATTCAGTACTTC. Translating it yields CASRPGQGAAKNIQYF.

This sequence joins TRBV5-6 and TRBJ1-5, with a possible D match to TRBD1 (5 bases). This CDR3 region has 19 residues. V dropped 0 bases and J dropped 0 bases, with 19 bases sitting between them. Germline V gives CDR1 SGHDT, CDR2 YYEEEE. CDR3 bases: TGTGCCAGCAGCTTGGGGGCAGAAGTCAGGGAGCATAGCAATCAGCCCCAGCATTTT. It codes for CASSLGAEVREHSNQPQHF.

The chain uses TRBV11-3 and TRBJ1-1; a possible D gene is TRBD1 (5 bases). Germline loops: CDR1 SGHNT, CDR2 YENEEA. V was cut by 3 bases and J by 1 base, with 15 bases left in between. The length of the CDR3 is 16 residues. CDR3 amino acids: CASSLGGTIRNTEAFF. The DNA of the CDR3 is TGTGCCAGCAGCTTGGGGGGTACAATACGGAACACTGAAGCTTTCTTT.

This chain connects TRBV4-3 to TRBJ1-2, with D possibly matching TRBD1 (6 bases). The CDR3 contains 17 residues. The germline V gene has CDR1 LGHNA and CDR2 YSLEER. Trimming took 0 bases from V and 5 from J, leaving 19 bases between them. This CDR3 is CASSQDRNREGWYGYTF. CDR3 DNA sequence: TGCGCCAGCAGCCAAGACCGGAACAGGGAGGGGTGGTATGGCTACACCTTC.

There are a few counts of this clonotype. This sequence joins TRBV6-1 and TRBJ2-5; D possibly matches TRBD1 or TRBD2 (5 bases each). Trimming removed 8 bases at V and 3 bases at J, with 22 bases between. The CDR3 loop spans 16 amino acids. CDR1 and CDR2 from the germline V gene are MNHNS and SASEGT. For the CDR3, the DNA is TGTGCCAGCTCGATCTGGCCGGGGACCAGGGAAGAGACCCAGTACTTC. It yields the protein CASSIWPGTREETQYF.

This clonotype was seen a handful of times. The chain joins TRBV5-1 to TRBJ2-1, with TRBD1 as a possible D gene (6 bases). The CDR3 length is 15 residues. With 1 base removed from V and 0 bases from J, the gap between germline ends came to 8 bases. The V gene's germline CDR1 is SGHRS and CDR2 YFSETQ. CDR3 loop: CASSLTGHSYNEQFF. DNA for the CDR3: TGCGCCAGCAGCTTGACGGGACACTCCTACAATGAGCAGTTCTTC.

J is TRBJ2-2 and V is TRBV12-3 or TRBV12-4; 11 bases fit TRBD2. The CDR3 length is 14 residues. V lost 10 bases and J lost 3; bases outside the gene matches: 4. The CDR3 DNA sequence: TGTGCCACCCGGACTAGCGGGCACACCGGGGAGCTGTTTTTT. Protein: CATRTSGHTGELFF.

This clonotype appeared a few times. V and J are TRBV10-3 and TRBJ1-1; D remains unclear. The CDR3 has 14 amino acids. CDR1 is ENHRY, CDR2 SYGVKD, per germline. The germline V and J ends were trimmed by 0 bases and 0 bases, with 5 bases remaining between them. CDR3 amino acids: CAISESQMNTEAFF. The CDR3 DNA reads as TGTGCCATCAGTGAGTCCCAGATGAACACTGAAGCTTTCTTT.

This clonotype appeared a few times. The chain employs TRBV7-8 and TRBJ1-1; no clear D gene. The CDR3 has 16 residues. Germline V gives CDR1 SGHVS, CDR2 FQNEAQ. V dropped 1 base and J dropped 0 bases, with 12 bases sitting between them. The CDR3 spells CASSLGWVGVNTEAFF. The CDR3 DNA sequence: TGTGCCAGCAGCTTAGGATGGGTCGGGGTGAACACTGAAGCTTTCTTT.

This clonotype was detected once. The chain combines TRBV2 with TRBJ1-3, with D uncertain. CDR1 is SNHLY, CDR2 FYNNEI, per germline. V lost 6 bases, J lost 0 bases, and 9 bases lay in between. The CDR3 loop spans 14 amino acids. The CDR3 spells CASRGRSSGNTIYF. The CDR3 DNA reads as TGTGCCAGCAGGGGGAGGAGCTCTGGAAACACCATATATTTT.

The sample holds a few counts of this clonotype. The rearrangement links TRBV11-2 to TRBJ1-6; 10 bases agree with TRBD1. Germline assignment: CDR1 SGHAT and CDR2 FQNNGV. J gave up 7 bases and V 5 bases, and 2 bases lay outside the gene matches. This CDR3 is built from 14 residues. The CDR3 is CASSPDRGNSPLHF. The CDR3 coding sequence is TGTGCCAGCAGCCCGGACAGGGGGAATTCACCCCTCCACTTT.

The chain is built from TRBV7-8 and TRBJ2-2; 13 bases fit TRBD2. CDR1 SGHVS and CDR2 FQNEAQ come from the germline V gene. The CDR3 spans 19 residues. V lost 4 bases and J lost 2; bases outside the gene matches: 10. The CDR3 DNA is TGTGCCAGCAGCTCCAGACTAGCGGGGGGAAGACTCAACACCGGGGAGCTGTTTTTT. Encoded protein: CASSSRLAGGRLNTGELFF.

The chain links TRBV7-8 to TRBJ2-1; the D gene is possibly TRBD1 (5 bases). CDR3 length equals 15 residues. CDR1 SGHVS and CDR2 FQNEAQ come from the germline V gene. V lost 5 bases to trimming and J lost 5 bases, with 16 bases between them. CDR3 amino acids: CASSARVLRDNEQFF. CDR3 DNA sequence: TGTGCCAGCAGCGCCCGGGTCCTCAGGGACAATGAGCAGTTCTTC.

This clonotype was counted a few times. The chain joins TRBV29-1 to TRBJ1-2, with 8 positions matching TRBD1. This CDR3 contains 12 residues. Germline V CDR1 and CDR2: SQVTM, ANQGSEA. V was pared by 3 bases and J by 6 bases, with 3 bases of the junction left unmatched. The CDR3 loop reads CSVEAGGNGYTF. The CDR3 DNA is TGCAGCGTTGAGGCAGGGGGCAATGGCTACACCTTC.

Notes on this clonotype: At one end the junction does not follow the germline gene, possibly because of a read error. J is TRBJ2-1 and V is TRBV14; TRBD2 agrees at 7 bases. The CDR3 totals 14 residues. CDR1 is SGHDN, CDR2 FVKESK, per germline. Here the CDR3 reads CASSQVAGVPRAVF. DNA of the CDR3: TGTGCCAGCAGCCAAGTTGCGGGAGTCCCCCGAGCGGTCTTC. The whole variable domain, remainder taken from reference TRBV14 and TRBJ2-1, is EAGVTQFPSHSVIEKGQTVTLRCDPISGHDNLYWYRRVMGKEIKFLLHFVKESKQDESGMPNNRFLAERTGGTYSTLKVQPAELEDSGVYFCASSQVAGVPRAVFGPGTRLTVL.